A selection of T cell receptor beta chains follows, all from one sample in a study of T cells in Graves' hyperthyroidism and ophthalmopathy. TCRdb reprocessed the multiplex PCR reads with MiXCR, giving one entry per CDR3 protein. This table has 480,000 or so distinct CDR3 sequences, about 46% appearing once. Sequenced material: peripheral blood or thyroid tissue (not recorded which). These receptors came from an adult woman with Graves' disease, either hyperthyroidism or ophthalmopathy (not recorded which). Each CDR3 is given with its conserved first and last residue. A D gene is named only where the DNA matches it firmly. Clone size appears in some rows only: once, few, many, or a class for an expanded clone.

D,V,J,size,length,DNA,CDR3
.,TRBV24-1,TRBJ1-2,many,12,TGTGCCACCAGGGACAGCGCCTATGGCTACACCTTC,CATRDSAYGYTF
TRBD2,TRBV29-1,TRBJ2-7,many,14,TGCAGCGTTGAAATCTGGGGGAGGGCAAGTGAGCAGTACTTC,CSVEIWGRASEQYF
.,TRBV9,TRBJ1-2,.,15,TGTGCCAGCAGCGTAGGGTGGGGGACTAACTATGGCTACACCTTC,CASSVGWGTNYGYTF
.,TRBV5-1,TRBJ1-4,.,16,TGCGCCAGCACCGTCCCGGGCAGGGAAACTAATAAAAAACTGTTTTTT,CASTVPGRETNKKLFF
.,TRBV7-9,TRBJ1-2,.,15,TGTGCCAGCAGCCGGGGGGAAGTGACTAACTATGGCTACACCTTC,CASSRGEVTNYGYTF
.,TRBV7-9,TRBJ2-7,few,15,TGTGCCAGCAGCTTTCCACGGGGGCCCTTGTACGAGCAGTACTTC,CASSFPRGPLYEQYF
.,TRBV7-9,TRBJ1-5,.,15,TGTGCCAGCAGCTCCGGGGTTGGGCGAAATCAGCCCCAGCATTTT,CASSSGVGRNQPQHF
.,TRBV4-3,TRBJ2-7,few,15,TGCGCCAGCAGCCAAGAACACCAGGGCCACAACGAGCAGTACTTC,CASSQEHQGHNEQYF
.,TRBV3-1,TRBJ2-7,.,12,TGTGCCAGCAGCTCGATCGGCGACGAGCAGTACTTC,CASSSIGDEQYF
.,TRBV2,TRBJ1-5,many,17,TGTGCCAGCAGTGAACAGGGCCTCCGCTATAGCAATCAGCCCCAGCATTTT,CASSEQGLRYSNQPQHF
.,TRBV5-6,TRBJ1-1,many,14,TGTGCCAGCAGCTTGGTAGCGGGGAACTCTGAAGCTTTCTTT,CASSLVAGNSEAFF
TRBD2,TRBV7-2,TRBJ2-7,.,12,TGTGCCAGCAGCGGGGGGGGGGGTGAGCAGTACTTC,CASSGGGGEQYF
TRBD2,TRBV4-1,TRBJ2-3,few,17,TGCGCCAGCAGGACCCTGGTTCGCGGGAGGCCCCCAGATACGCAGTATTTT,CASRTLVRGRPPDTQYF
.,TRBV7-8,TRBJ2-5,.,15,TGTGCCAGCAGCTTAGTTGCGGGCGCAGGGGAGACCCAGTACTTC,CASSLVAGAGETQYF
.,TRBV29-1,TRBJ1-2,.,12,TGCAGCGTGCCCTCCGGGGACGATGGCTACACCTTC,CSVPSGDDGYTF
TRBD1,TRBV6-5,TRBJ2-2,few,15,TGTGCCAGCAGTTATCGGACAGGGCGTACCGGGGAGCTGTTTTTT,CASSYRTGRTGELFF
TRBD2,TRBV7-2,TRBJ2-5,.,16,TGTGCCAGCAGCTTCGGACTAGCGGGAGTGCGGGAGACCCAGTACTTC,CASSFGLAGVRETQYF
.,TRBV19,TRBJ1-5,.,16,TGTGCCAGTAGTATAGGTCCCGGGTATAGCAATCAGCCCCAGCATTTT,CASSIGPGYSNQPQHF
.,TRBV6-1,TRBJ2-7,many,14,TGTGCCAGCAGTGAAGCGGACGGAGCCTACGAGCAGTACTTC,CASSEADGAYEQYF
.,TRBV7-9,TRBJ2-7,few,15,TGTGCCAGCAGCACCCGGGGCGGAAGCTCCTACGAGCAGTACTTC,CASSTRGGSSYEQYF
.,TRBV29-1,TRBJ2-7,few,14,TGCAGCGTTGTTCGGGGGGACAGAACCTACGAGCAGTACTTC,CSVVRGDRTYEQYF
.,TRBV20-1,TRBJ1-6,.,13,TGCAGTGCTACCCTGGGCCTACATCAGCCCCTCCACTTT,CSATLGLHQPLHF
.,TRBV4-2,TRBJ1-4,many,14,TGTGCCAGCAGCCCGGACCCGGGGGAGGAAAAACTGTTTTTT,CASSPDPGEEKLFF
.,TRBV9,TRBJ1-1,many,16,TGTGCCAGCAGCGTAGCCCAGGGAGGGGGGAGGACTGAAGCTTTCTTT,CASSVAQGGGRTEAFF
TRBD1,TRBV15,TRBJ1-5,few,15,TGTGCCACCAGCCCGGGACAGGGAAGCCACCAGCCCCAGCATTTT,CATSPGQGSHQPQHF
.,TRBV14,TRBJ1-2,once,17,TGTGCCAGCTCACCGCCCGTGCGGAATCGAATCTATAATGGCTACACCTTC,CASSPPVRNRIYNGYTF
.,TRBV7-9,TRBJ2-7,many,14,TGTGCCAGCAGCCGGGACGGGGATATGTCCGAGCAGTACTTC,CASSRDGDMSEQYF
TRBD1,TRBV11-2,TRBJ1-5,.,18,TGTGCCAGCAGCTTAGTGGGGGGCGGGACAGGTTTCAATCAGCCCCAGCATTTT,CASSLVGGGTGFNQPQHF
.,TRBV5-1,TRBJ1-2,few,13,TGCGCCAGCAGCCAAACAGTAAACCATGGCTACACCTTC,CASSQTVNHGYTF
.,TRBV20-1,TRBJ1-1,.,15,TGCAGTGCTAGAGAGGGGGCAGTCACGAACACTGAAGCGTTCTTT,CSAREGAVTNTEAFF
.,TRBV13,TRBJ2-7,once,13,TGTGCCAGCACTACGGGACCCTCCTACGAGCAGTACTTC,CASTTGPSYEQYF
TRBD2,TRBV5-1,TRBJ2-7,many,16,TGCGCCAGCAGCTCGGAGATACTAGCGGGAATAAACGAGCAGTACTTC,CASSSEILAGINEQYF
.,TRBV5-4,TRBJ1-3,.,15,TGTGCCAGCCGCCTCGGCCCTCCACCCCGGAACACCATATATTTT,CASRLGPPPRNTIYF
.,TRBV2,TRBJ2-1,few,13,TGTGCCAGCAGTGTAGGGTCCAGGACTGAGCAGTTCTTC,CASSVGSRTEQFF
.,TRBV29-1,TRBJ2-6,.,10,TGCAGCGTTAGGGCCAACGTCCTGGCTTTC,CSVRANVLAF
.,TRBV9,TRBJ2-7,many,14,TGTGCCAGCAGCGTAGACGGAGAGGGTTACGAGCAGTACTTC,CASSVDGEGYEQYF
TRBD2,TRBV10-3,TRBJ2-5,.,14,TGTGCCATCAGTGTTAGCGGGAGTCAAGAGACCCAGTACTTC,CAISVSGSQETQYF
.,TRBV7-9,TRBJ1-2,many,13,TGTGCCAGCAGCTTAATTCTGAGCTATGGCTACACCTTC,CASSLILSYGYTF
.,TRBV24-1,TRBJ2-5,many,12,TGTGCCACCAGTGATCCGGGGGAGACCCAGTACTTC,CATSDPGETQYF
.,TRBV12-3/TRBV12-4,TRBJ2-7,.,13,TGTGCCAGCAGTCTGGCCCTCGGGGGTATCAAATACTTC,CASSLALGGIKYF
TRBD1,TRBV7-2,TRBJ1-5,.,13,TGTGCCGGCAGACAGGACAGGGAGGAGCCCCAGCATTTT,CAGRQDREEPQHF
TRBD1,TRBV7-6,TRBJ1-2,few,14,TGTGCCAGCAGCAGTCTGCGGACAGGGTCGGACTACACCTTC,CASSSLRTGSDYTF
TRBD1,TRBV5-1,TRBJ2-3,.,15,TGCGCCAGCAGCTTGGGGGGACAGCTCACAGATACGCAGTATTTT,CASSLGGQLTDTQYF
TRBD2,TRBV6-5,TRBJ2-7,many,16,TGTGCCAGCAGTTACTCGATGGTCCTAGCGGACTACGAGCAGTACTTC,CASSYSMVLADYEQYF